These T cell receptor beta chains were read from a single sample in a study of regulatory T cells in long-lasting Graves disease. TCRdb itself ran the multiplex PCR reads through MiXCR, one entry per CDR3 protein. Here the sample spans under 500,000 distinct CDR3 sequences, about a sixth being singletons. The same sample was also used in a study of T cells in Graves' hyperthyroidism and ophthalmopathy.

The source material was peripheral blood mononuclear cells (PBMCs), sampled at new diagnosis, from a patient treated with antithyroid drugs. These TCRs come from a woman younger than 45 with Graves disease. Both conserved end residues are part of each CDR3. Expanded clones are given a class, and other clones once, few, many or no size at all.

V gene	clone size	J gene	CDR3 protein
TRBV6-5	NA	TRBJ1-4	CASSYLNLQSRTVASSTNEKLFF
TRBV20-1	many	TRBJ1-5	CSGNRIGNQPQHF
TRBV9	NA	TRBJ2-1	CASSVERASGGSYNEQFF
TRBV6-5	many	TRBJ2-2	CASSYPGLETAGELFF
TRBV5-5	few	TRBJ1-1	CASSLGRDLEAFF
TRBV7-2	many	TRBJ2-5	CASSFQGLLQETQYF
TRBV19	many	TRBJ2-1	CASSDWSYNEQFF
TRBV6-2/TRBV6-3	few	TRBJ2-3	CASSDLQGTDTQYF
TRBV20-1	many	TRBJ2-5	CSVRLAGKETQYF
TRBV12-3/TRBV12-4	many	TRBJ2-1	CASSTSGPSYNEQFF
TRBV4-1	many	TRBJ2-7	CASSQDTSGSWYEQYF
TRBV27	NA	TRBJ2-1	CASRAGLAGSYNEQFF
TRBV20-1	many	TRBJ1-2	CSARDLVTGRDYGYTF
TRBV27	few	TRBJ2-7	CASSAAPAGTQYF
TRBV24-1	NA	TRBJ2-3	CATSRSGSTDTQYF
TRBV18	many	TRBJ2-5	CASSPRTPTGGQETQYF
TRBV7-9	many	TRBJ2-5	CASSPLGSGTRDEETQYF
TRBV5-4	many	TRBJ2-1	CASSWSGTSGDEQFF
TRBV28	many	TRBJ1-5	CASSFIGTGYNQPQHF
TRBV9	NA	TRBJ2-2	CASSVNAGRATGELFF
TRBV28	few	TRBJ2-7	CASSFLDGGGYEQYF
TRBV25-1	few	TRBJ1-1	CASSGLGIGTEAFF
TRBV3-1	many	TRBJ2-5	CASSQGGQETQYF
TRBV30	many	NA	CAWKRSEKSTRGETQYF
TRBV13	NA	TRBJ2-7	CASSLGRQGEQYF
TRBV20-1	once	TRBJ1-3	CSARPTGGFNTIYF
TRBV12-3/TRBV12-4	NA	TRBJ2-3	CASSSRHKTGGIDTQYF
TRBV10-3	many	TRBJ1-2	CAISESDQGHYGYTF
TRBV9	NA	TRBJ1-4	CASSVRPSINEKLFF
TRBV28	few	TRBJ1-5	CASSFFPPSGDQPQHF
TRBV19	few	TRBJ2-2	CASSRSGGADTGELFF
TRBV20-1	many	TRBJ2-7	CSATKPGQGREQYF
TRBV4-3	many	TRBJ2-7	CASSQAGTGGKVQYF
TRBV4-1	NA	TRBJ2-7	CASSTSLGTPSAYEQYF
TRBV10-3	NA	TRBJ2-5	CAISENNMAGQETQYF
TRBV27	many	TRBJ2-1	CASTPGTRDNEQFF
TRBV3-1	few	TRBJ2-1	CASSQGAQNEQFF
TRBV28	few	TRBJ1-3	CASSWTAGITIYF
TRBV7-9	NA	TRBJ2-1	CASSSPRTSGRNNEQFF
TRBV20-1	many	TRBJ2-1	CSARTGTSSSYNEQFF
TRBV27	many	TRBJ1-4	CASSLIGGREKLFF
TRBV20-1	few	TRBJ2-5	CSARDRLSSGSWETQYF
TRBV28	NA	TRBJ2-5	CASRQTGFAETQYF
TRBV18	many	TRBJ2-5	CASSPPGRRETQYF
TRBV27	many	TRBJ1-2	CASSFDRGALGYTF